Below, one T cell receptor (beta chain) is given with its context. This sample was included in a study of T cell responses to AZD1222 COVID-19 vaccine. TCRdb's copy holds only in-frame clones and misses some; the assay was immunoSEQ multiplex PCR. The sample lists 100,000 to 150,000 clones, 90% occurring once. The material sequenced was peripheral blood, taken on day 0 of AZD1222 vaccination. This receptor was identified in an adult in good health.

The CDR3 protein is CASSPAWNTEAFF. The CDR3 nucleotides read TGTGCCAGCAGTCCAGCATGGAACACTGAAGCTTTCTTT. The chain carries TRBV28 and TRBJ1-1, with D hard to call. The germline gives CDR1 MDHEN, CDR2 SYDVKM. V gave up 5 bases and J gave up 1 base, with 8 bases separating them. The CDR3 is 13 residues long.